The 5 T cell receptor beta chains below were found in one sample sequenced in a study of ipilimumab plus nivolumab after autologous stem cell transplantation. The repertoire was sequenced with immunoSEQ multiplex PCR; TCRdb's copy has only in-frame clones and lacks some. The sample consists of about 19,000 clones, about four fifths of them appearing once. The sequences come from PBMCs, collected in a trial of ipilimumab plus nivolumab as post-transplant consolidation. These receptors came from a male donor with diffuse large B-cell lymphoma.

This clone is medium-sized by share. This chain joins TRBV14 and TRBJ1-2, with a possible D match to TRBD1 (5 bases). The V and J ends lost 1 base and 4 bases respectively, with 7 bases between them. Looked up from germline, CDR1 is SGHDN and CDR2 is FVKESK. CDR3 length: 13 residues. This CDR3 reads CASSQGRAYGYTF. The CDR3, as DNA: TGTGCCAGCAGCCAAGGCAGGGCCTATGGCTACACCTTC. The variable domain in full, with the rest retrieved from reference TRBV14 and TRBJ1-2, is EAGVTQFPSHSVIEKGQTVTLRCDPISGHDNLYWYRRVMGKEIKFLLHFVKESKQDESGMPNNRFLAERTGGTYSTLKVQPAELEDSGVYFCASSQGRAYGYTFGSGTRLTVV.

The chain joins TRBV27 to TRBJ2-3, with D perhaps matching TRBD2 (5 bases). Per the germline V gene, CDR1 is MNHEY and CDR2 is SMNVEV (reference sequence). Between the trimmed V and J ends, which lost 6 bases and 2 bases, there was a span of 18 bases. This CDR3 is 16 amino acids long. CDR3 protein: CASSPGGGGATDTQYF. CDR3 nucleotide sequence: TGTGCCAGCAGCCCAGGAGGCGGCGGTGCCACAGATACGCAGTATTTT.

The chain carries TRBV5-4 and TRBJ2-5; 11 bases map to TRBD1. Unmatched junction bases numbered 6, after V lost 3 bases and J lost 5 bases. The CDR3 sequence is 15 residues long. Germline V gene data show CDR1 as SGHNT and CDR2 as YYREEE (reference sequence). In nucleotides, the CDR3 is TGTGCCAGCAGCTCGGGACAGGGGGTTTGGGAGACCCAGTACTTC. Translation gives CASSSGQGVWETQYF.

The V call is TRBV5-5, the J call TRBJ2-7; D unresolved. Trimming took 2 bases from V and 5 from J, leaving 14 bases between them. This CDR3 has 14 amino acids. CDR1 and CDR2 from the germline V gene are SGHKS and YYEKEE (reference sequence). The DNA for the CDR3 is TGTGCCAGCAGCTTAATCCCTTCTAGGAACGAGCAGTACTTC. This encodes CASSLIPSRNEQYF.

This clone was picked up a small number of times. The sample carries other DNA sequences with the same CDR3. This chain joins TRBV19 and TRBJ2-3, with D possibly TRBD2 on 6 matching bases. From germline, CDR1 is LNHDA and CDR2 SQIVND (reference sequence). The V gene lost 8 bases and the J gene lost 2 bases, with 17 bases spanning the gap. The CDR3 runs 15 residues. The CDR3 bases are TGTGCCAGTGCGGGACTCGGAACCTACACAGATACGCAGTATTTT. Residues: CASAGLGTYTDTQYF.